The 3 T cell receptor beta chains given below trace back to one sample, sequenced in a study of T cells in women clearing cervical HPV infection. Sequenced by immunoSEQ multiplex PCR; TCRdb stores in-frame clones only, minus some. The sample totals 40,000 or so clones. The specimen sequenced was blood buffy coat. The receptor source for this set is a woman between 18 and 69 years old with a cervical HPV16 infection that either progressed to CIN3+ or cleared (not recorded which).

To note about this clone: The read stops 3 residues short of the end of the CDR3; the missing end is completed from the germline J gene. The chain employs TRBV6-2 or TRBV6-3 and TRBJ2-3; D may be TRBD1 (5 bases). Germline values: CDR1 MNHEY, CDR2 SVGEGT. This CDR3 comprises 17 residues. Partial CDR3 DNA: TGTGCCAGCAGTTACTCCCGACAGACCAGCGACAATCAGCCG. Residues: CASSYSRQTSDNQP. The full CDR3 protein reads CASSYSRQTSDNQPQYF.

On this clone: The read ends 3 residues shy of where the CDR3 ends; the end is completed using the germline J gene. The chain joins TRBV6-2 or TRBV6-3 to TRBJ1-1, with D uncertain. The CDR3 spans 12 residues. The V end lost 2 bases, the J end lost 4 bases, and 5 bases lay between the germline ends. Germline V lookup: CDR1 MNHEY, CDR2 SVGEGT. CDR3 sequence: CASSYRATEAFF. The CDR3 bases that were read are TGTGCCAGCAGTTACAGGGCCACTGAA.

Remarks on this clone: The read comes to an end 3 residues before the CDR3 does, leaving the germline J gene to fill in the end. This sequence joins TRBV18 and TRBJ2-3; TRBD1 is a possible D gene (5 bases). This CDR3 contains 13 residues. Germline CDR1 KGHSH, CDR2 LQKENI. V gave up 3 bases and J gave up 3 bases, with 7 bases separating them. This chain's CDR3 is CASSPRETDTQYF. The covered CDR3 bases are TGTGCCAGCTCACCCAGGGAAACAGATACG. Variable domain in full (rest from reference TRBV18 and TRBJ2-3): NAGVMQNPRHLVRRRGQEARLRCSPMKGHSHVYWYRQLPEEGLKFMVYLQKENIIDESGMPKERFSAEFPKEGPSILRIQQVVRGDSAAYFCASSPRETDTQYFGPGTRLTVL.